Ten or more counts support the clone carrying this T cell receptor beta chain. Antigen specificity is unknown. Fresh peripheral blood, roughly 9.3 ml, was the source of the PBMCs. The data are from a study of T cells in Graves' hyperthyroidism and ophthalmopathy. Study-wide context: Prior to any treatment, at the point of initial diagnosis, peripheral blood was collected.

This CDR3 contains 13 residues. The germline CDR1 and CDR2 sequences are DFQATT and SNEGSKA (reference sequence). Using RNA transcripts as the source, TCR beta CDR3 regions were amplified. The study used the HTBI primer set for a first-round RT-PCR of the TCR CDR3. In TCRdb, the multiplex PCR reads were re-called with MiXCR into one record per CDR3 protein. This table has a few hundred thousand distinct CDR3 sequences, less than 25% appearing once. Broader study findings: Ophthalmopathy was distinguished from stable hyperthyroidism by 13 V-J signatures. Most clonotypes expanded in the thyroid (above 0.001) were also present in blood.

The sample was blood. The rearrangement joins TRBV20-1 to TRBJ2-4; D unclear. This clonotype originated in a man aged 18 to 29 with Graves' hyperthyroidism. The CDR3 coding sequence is TGCAGGCTAACCAGTATAGCCAAAAACATTCAGTACTTC. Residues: CRLTSIAKNIQYF.